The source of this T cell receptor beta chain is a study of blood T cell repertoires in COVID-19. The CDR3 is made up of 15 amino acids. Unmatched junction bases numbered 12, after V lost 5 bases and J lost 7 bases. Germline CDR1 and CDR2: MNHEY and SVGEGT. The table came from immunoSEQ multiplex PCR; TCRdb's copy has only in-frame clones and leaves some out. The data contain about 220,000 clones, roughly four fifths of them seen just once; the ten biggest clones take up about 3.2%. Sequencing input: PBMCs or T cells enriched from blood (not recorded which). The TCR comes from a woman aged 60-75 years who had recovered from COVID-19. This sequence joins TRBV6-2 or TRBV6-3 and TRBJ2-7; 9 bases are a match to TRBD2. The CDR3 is CASSPPGRGGREQYF. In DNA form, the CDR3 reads TGTGCCAGCAGTCCCCCTGGGCGGGGGGGCCGAGAGCAGTACTTC.